These 22 T cell receptor beta chains came from one sample sequenced in a study of blood T cell repertoires in COVID-19. The protocol was immunoSEQ multiplex PCR, while the TCRdb copy is restricted to in-frame clones and leaves out a portion. The repertoire holds approximately 92,000 clones, 86% seen once, with over 10% in the top ten. The specimen sequenced was peripheral blood. These receptor sequences come from a woman aged 60-70 years in a cohort sampled during active or convalescent COVID-19.

The chain combines TRBV7-3 with TRBJ1-3, with D maybe TRBD1 (6 bases). The CDR3 consists of 13 residues. CDR1 and CDR2 (germline): SGHTA, FQGTGA. Trimming left V 6 bases short and J 2 bases short, with 8 bases between. The CDR3 is CASRGTTGNTIYF. The CDR3 DNA is TGTGCCAGCAGGGGGACAACTGGAAACACCATATATTTT.

The V gene is TRBV5-1, the J gene TRBJ2-7; D perhaps matches TRBD1 (5 bases). Germline V gives CDR1 SGHRS, CDR2 YFSETQ. The CDR3 runs 14 residues. Trimming shortened V by 4 bases and J by 0 bases, and 11 bases separated the two germline ends. The DNA of the CDR3 is TGCGCCAGCAGCACTGGACAAAGCTCCTACGAGCAGTACTTC. It codes for CASSTGQSSYEQYF. The complete variable domain, with remaining parts taken from reference TRBV5-1 and TRBJ2-7, reads KAGVTQTPRYLIKTRGQQVTLSCSPISGHRSVSWYQQTPGQGLQFLFEYFSETQRNKGNFPGRFSGRQFSNSRSEMNVSTLELGDSALYLCASSTGQSSYEQYFGPGTRLTVT.

The chain employs TRBV18 and TRBJ2-7; D perhaps matches TRBD2 (5 bases). V was cut by 0 bases and J by 6 bases, with 9 bases left in between. Germline CDR1 and CDR2: KGHSH and LQKENI. The CDR3 is 13 residues long. The CDR3 DNA reads as TGTGCCAGCTCACCACCGTCGAGGGCCGAGCAGTACTTC. Amino acid sequence: CASSPPSRAEQYF.

The chain is built from TRBV7-2 and TRBJ1-2; 7 bases align to TRBD1. CDR1 and CDR2 (germline): SGHTA, FQGNSA. V trimming: 3 bases; J trimming: 3 bases; junction bases outside the gene matches: 7. The length of the CDR3 is 15 residues. The CDR3 DNA follows: TGTGCCAGCAGCTTGGCGACAGGGTCCGACTATGGCTACACCTTC. Translation: CASSLATGSDYGYTF. The whole variable domain, filled in from reference TRBV7-2 and TRBJ1-2, reads GAGVSQSPSNKVTEKGKDVELRCDPISGHTALYWYRQSLGQGLEFLIYFQGNSAPDKSGLPSDRFSAERTGGSVSTLTIQRTQQEDSAVYLCASSLATGSDYGYTFGSGTRLTVV.

The gene calls are TRBV6-1 and TRBJ1-3; 8 positions match TRBD1. Germline values: CDR1 MNHNS, CDR2 SASEGT. After removal of 0 bases from V and 4 bases from J, the junction contained 5 bases not matched to a gene. The length of the CDR3 is 16 residues. The CDR3 region is CASSEARTGTGNTIYF. CDR3 DNA: TGTGCCAGCAGTGAAGCCCGGACAGGGACCGGAAACACCATATATTTT.

The sample holds a few counts of this clone. J is TRBJ2-5 and V is TRBV6-1, with 7 bases lining up with TRBD2. The CDR3 is 15 amino acids. The germline gives CDR1 MNHNS, CDR2 SASEGT. After removal of 2 bases from V and 9 bases from J, the junction contained 12 bases not matched to a gene. CDR3 sequence reads: CASSEIPAVSGAQYF. The CDR3 region has the DNA TGTGCCAGCAGTGAAATCCCGGCGGTGAGCGGGGCCCAGTACTTC.

This clone was seen a single time. The V call is TRBV4-1, the J call TRBJ2-5, with D tentatively TRBD1 (6 bases). V lost 6 bases to trimming and J lost 4 bases, with 15 bases between them. The CDR3 has 14 amino acids. From germline, CDR1 is MGHRA and CDR2 YSYEKL. CDR3 in amino acids: CASSPGQMGETQYF. DNA for the CDR3: TGCGCCAGCAGTCCCGGACAGATGGGAGAGACCCAGTACTTC.

The chain recombines TRBV3-1 (or the pseudogene TRBV3-2) with TRBJ1-5; D may be TRBD1 (6 bases). The CDR3 runs 15 residues. V dropped 6 bases and J dropped 5 bases, with 17 bases sitting between them. Germline CDR1 and CDR2: LGHDT and YNNKEL (reference sequence). The CDR3 DNA sequence: TGTGCCAGCAGAAACTCAGGGGCCAGCGATCAGCCCCAGCATTTT. Translated: CASRNSGASDQPQHF.

This clone occurred a few times. The genes are TRBV7-6 and TRBJ1-1; D is possibly TRBD1 (5 bases). The ends were cut back, 2 bases at V and 1 base at J, with 11 bases in the middle. CDR1 is SGHVS and CDR2 is FNYEAQ in the germline V gene. This CDR3 has 15 amino acids. CDR3 sequence: CASSLPPQGNTEAFF. The CDR3 coding sequence is TGTGCCAGCAGCTTACCCCCGCAGGGGAACACTGAAGCTTTCTTT.

CDR3 DNA: TGTGCCAGCAGCGTAGATCCGCAGGGGAACACTGAAGCTTTCTTT. This gives the protein CASSVDPQGNTEAFF. The chain links TRBV9 to TRBJ1-1; a weak D match, TRBD1 (5 bases). Germline V gene data show CDR1 as SGDLS and CDR2 as YYNGEE. Trimming stripped 0 bases from V and 1 base from J, with 10 bases between. The CDR3 contains 15 residues.

This chain links TRBV28 with TRBJ2-5; a possible D gene is TRBD2 (6 bases). The V end was cut by 1 base, the J end by 7 bases, with 10 bases between. The CDR3 has 13 amino acids. Germline values: CDR1 MDHEN, CDR2 SYDVKM. This CDR3 reads CASSLFGGSTQYF. The CDR3 DNA is TGTGCCAGCAGTTTATTTGGGGGGTCGACCCAGTACTTC.

The chain is built from TRBV4-1 and TRBJ1-5, with D maybe TRBD1 (5 bases). The CDR3 extends over 16 amino acids. V lost 1 base and J lost 6, with 16 bases in between. Germline V CDR1 and CDR2: MGHRA, YSYEKL. CDR3 loop: CASSQVSRQGGQPQHF. Written as DNA, the CDR3 is TGCGCCAGCAGCCAAGTATCGCGGCAGGGAGGTCAGCCCCAGCATTTT.

The V call is TRBV5-1, the J call TRBJ2-7; D is unresolved. Trimming cost V 4 bases and J 0 bases, with 14 bases left between them. Germline CDR1 and CDR2: SGHRS and YFSETQ. The CDR3 is made up of 15 amino acids. The CDR3 reads CASSGPLGSSYEQYF. The CDR3 DNA reads as TGCGCCAGCAGCGGGCCGCTTGGGTCCTCCTACGAGCAGTACTTC.

The chain couples TRBV30 to TRBJ1-1; tentative D call: TRBD1 (6 bases). The V end was cut by 3 bases, the J end by 2 bases, with 13 bases between. In germline, CDR1 is GTSNPN, CDR2 SVGIG (reference sequence). The CDR3 consists of 14 residues. The CDR3 bases are TGTGCCTGGAGGGTTAGGGGGACAAACACTGAAGCTTTCTTT. Protein sequence: CAWRVRGTNTEAFF.

The V gene is TRBV5-1, the J gene TRBJ2-3, with a possible D match to TRBD2 (5 bases). Germline CDR1 and CDR2: SGHRS and YFSETQ. This CDR3 spans 14 amino acids. V was shortened by 4 bases and J by 1 base, with 10 bases between the two germline ends. The CDR3 protein is CASSPGIRTDTQYF. CDR3 nucleotides: TGCGCCAGCAGCCCGGGGATTCGCACAGATACGCAGTATTTT.

This clone came up a few times. This sequence joins TRBV15 and TRBJ1-6; TRBD1 aligns across 8 bases. From germline, CDR1 is LNHNV and CDR2 YYDKDF (reference sequence). J gave up 14 bases and V 0 bases, and 3 bases lay outside the gene matches. The CDR3 consists of 13 residues. CDR3 nucleotides: TGTGCCACCAGCAGAGACTTACAGGGGGCCCTCCACTTT. Protein: CATSRDLQGALHF.

The chain employs TRBV7-2 and TRBJ2-3, with D perhaps matching TRBD1 (6 bases). This CDR3 region has 14 residues. V was cut by 5 bases and J by 6 bases, with 15 bases left in between. Per the germline V gene, CDR1 is SGHTA and CDR2 is FQGNSA. For the CDR3, the DNA is TGTGCCAGCAGCCCAGGGGCAGGCCGGGATACGCAGTATTTT. Amino acid sequence: CASSPGAGRDTQYF.

V usage is TRBV6-5 and J usage is TRBJ2-7; TRBD2 agrees at 10 bases. Germline-derived CDR1 and CDR2 are MNHEY and SVGAGI. CDR3 size: 16 residues. J was trimmed by 0 bases and V by 0 bases; bases with no gene match: 2. Written as DNA, the CDR3 is TGTGCCAGCAGTTACTCTCCTAGCGGGAGCTCCTACGAGCAGTACTTC. This gives the protein CASSYSPSGSSYEQYF.

Here the CDR3 reads CASSWGQGVGEKLFF. CDR3 nucleotides: TGCGCCAGCAGCTGGGGACAGGGGGTCGGAGAAAAACTGTTTTTT. This chain joins TRBV5-1 and TRBJ1-4, with 11 bases fitting TRBD1. This CDR3 is built from 15 residues. Germline CDR1 SGHRS, CDR2 YFSETQ. With V trimmed by 3 bases and J by 8 bases, 6 bases remained unmatched.

This clone showed up just a few times. DNA of the CDR3: TGTGCCTGGAGTGAGGCAGGGGGCAATCAGCCCCAGCATTTT. This encodes CAWSEAGGNQPQHF. The chain links TRBV30 to TRBJ1-5; tentatively, D is TRBD1 (6 bases). The CDR3 spans 14 residues. Germline V gene lookup returns CDR1 GTSNPN and CDR2 SVGIG (reference sequence). V was cut by 1 base and J by 2 bases, with 9 bases left in between.

The CDR3 nucleotides are TGTGCCAGCAGTTTATCCGGGGGAGCGGGTCGAGATACGCAGTATTTT. It codes for CASSLSGGAGRDTQYF. The chain has TRBV27 and TRBJ2-3; TRBD2 is a possible D gene (6 bases). CDR3 length: 16 amino acids. Germline V lookup: CDR1 MNHEY, CDR2 SMNVEV (reference sequence). Trimming left V 0 bases short and J 5 bases short, with 15 bases between.

The chain links TRBV5-4 to TRBJ1-5; possible D gene TRBD1, 6 bases. Germline loops: CDR1 SGHNT, CDR2 YYREEE (reference sequence). The CDR3 sequence is 16 residues long. Trimming cost V 4 bases and J 5 bases, with 19 bases left between them. The CDR3 reads CASSPTPDRYYQPQHF. Written as DNA, the CDR3 is TGTGCCAGCAGCCCTACGCCCGACAGGTATTATCAGCCCCAGCATTTT.